One and the same sample provided the 14 T cell receptor beta chains below, sequenced in a study of beta chain features in type 1 diabetes (dated by TCRdb to 2016 to 2019). The receptor library was made with the immunoSEQ multiplex PCR assay. The entire isolated RNA was reverse transcribed using the High Capacity cDNA Reverse Transcription Kit, and thus expressed TCRB transcripts were sequenced. This immuneACCESS table, as held by TCRdb, lists in-frame sequences with V and J called but not all clones. Of the missing ones, under half trace to an unresolved V gene in checked studies; the others have no known cause. Recorded for this sample are hundreds of thousands of clones; over 9.5% of them occurred a single time. Together, the top ten hold about 0.018% of the sample. The sample was naive CD4+ T cells from blood. Read against the paper, the sample's cell subset or site label means: true naive CD4+ T cells. These receptors all come from a man aged 18-30 years in good health.

This clone appeared a few times. This CDR3 is also generated by other DNA sequences in the sample. This sequence joins TRBV7-2 and TRBJ2-7, with 12 positions matching TRBD2. The CDR3 spans 15 residues. The germline gives CDR1 SGHTA, CDR2 FQGNSA. With 5 bases clipped from V and 4 bases from J, the junction kept 6 bases outside the gene matches. The CDR3 bases are TGTGCCAGCAGCCCAGGCCTAGCGGGGGGGTACGAGCAGTACTTC. It yields the protein CASSPGLAGGYEQYF.

This clone was observed a few times. The rearrangement uses TRBV29-1 and TRBJ2-1, with 11 bases matching TRBD2. The germline V gene encodes CDR1 SQVTM and CDR2 ANQGSEA. V dropped 5 bases and J dropped 5; count of bases not matched to a gene: 8. This CDR3 has 15 amino acids. The CDR3: CSVSWTSGYNNEQFF. Here the CDR3 DNA reads TGCAGCGTTTCCTGGACTAGCGGGTATAACAATGAGCAGTTCTTC.

This clone was found a few times. The rearrangement links TRBV9 to TRBJ2-1; 9 bases line up with TRBD2. Germline V gene data show CDR1 as SGDLS and CDR2 as YYNGEE. V was clipped by 4 bases and J by 8 bases; unmatched bases: 16. The CDR3 has 17 amino acids. Here the CDR3 DNA reads TGTGCCAGCAGCCCCTATGGGCGGGGGGGCGTTCGACATGAGCAGTTCTTC. Protein: CASSPYGRGGVRHEQFF.

This clone was found a few times. The rearrangement uses TRBV19 and TRBJ1-5, with D maybe TRBD1 (5 bases). Trimming cost V 1 base and J 0 bases, with 10 bases left between them. The CDR3 spans 16 residues. Looked up from germline, CDR1 is LNHDA and CDR2 is SQIVND (reference sequence). As DNA, the CDR3 is TGTGCCAGTAGTATAGGGGGCAGTTATAGCAATCAGCCCCAGCATTTT. Its protein product is CASSIGGSYSNQPQHF.

The CDR3 DNA sequence: TGTGCCAGACGGCGGGACTACAATGAGCAGTTCTTC. Translated, it gives CARRRDYNEQFF. The gene calls are TRBV27 and TRBJ2-1; a possible D gene is TRBD2 (6 bases). CDR1 is MNHEY, CDR2 SMNVEV, per germline (reference sequence). This CDR3 is 12 amino acids long. Trimming took 9 bases from V and 3 from J, leaving 9 bases between them.

This clone was counted a few times. The chain links TRBV7-6 to TRBJ2-5; 10 bases line up with TRBD1. The CDR3 is 15 residues long. J gave up 1 base and V 5 bases, and 4 bases lay outside the gene matches. Germline CDR1 is SGHVS and CDR2 is FNYEAQ. The CDR3 nucleotides are TGTGCCAGCAGCCGGACAGGGGGTAGCCAAGAGACCCAGTACTTC. Translated, it gives CASSRTGGSQETQYF.

J is TRBJ2-5 and V is TRBV5-1; the D is unclear. V lost 7 bases, J lost 0 bases, and 10 bases lay in between. Germline V gene lookup returns CDR1 SGHRS and CDR2 YFSETQ. The CDR3 extends over 13 amino acids. CDR3: CASGVRDQETQYF. CDR3 nucleotides: TGCGCCAGCGGCGTCCGGGACCAAGAGACCCAGTACTTC.

This clone was seen more than once but under ten times. The chain uses TRBV28 and TRBJ2-2; 8 bases are a match to TRBD2. This CDR3 contains 15 residues. The trim removed 3 bases at V and 5 bases at J, leaving 5 bases unmatched. Germline CDR1 MDHEN, CDR2 SYDVKM. CDR3 loop: CASSLFPGGTGELFF. CDR3 DNA sequence: TGTGCCAGCAGTTTGTTCCCGGGGGGGACCGGGGAGCTGTTTTTT.

The rearrangement uses TRBV2 and TRBJ2-5; TRBD1 is a possible D gene (6 bases). This CDR3 is 13 amino acids long. CDR1 is SNHLY and CDR2 is FYNNEI in the germline V gene. Trimming left V 2 bases short and J 7 bases short, with 11 bases between. CDR3 in amino acids: CASSESTGGTQYF. The CDR3 coding sequence is TGTGCCAGCAGTGAATCGACAGGAGGGACCCAGTACTTC.

V gene TRBV28 combines with J gene TRBJ2-7, with 11 bases lining up with TRBD1. Germline loops: CDR1 MDHEN, CDR2 SYDVKM. This CDR3 contains 15 residues. Losses at the gene ends were 6 bases for V and 5 bases for J; bases not matched to a gene: 9. CDR3 amino acids: CASSPGQGARDEQYF. As DNA, the CDR3 is TGTGCCAGCAGCCCAGGACAGGGGGCGCGGGACGAGCAGTACTTC. Full variable domain (remainder filled in from reference TRBV28 and TRBJ2-7): DVKVTQSSRYLVKRTGEKVFLECVQDMDHENMFWYRQDPGLGLRLIYFSYDVKMKEKGDIPEGYSVSREKKERFSLILESASTNQTSMYLCASSPGQGARDEQYFGPGTRLTVT.

This clone was recorded a few times. The chain couples TRBV21-1 to TRBJ2-2; the table gives TRBD1 as D, unverified against the DNA. TRBV21-1 is deemed a pseudogene. This CDR3 comprises 14 residues. The CDR3 here is CASSKDRGTGELFF. The DNA of the CDR3 is TGTGCCAGCAGCAAGGACAGGGGAACCGGGGAGCTGTTTTTT.

This chain joins TRBV30 and TRBJ1-3, with D possibly being TRBD1 (6 bases). The CDR3 consists of 14 residues. The germline gives CDR1 GTSNPN, CDR2 SVGIG (reference sequence). Trimming left V 2 bases short and J 9 bases short, with 17 bases between. CDR3 sequence (DNA): TGTGCCTGGAGTCCGAGCGCACAGGGTACCACCATATATTTT. The encoded protein is CAWSPSAQGTTIYF.

This clone was counted between two and nine times. This chain links TRBV10-3 with TRBJ2-5; possible D gene TRBD1, 6 bases. Trimming left V 6 bases short and J 3 bases short, with 11 bases between. Germline V lookup: CDR1 ENHRY, CDR2 SYGVKD. There are 13 residues in the CDR3. CDR3 sequence: CAIRDSREETQYF. In DNA, the CDR3 is TGTGCCATCAGGGACAGCCGGGAAGAGACCCAGTACTTC.

The CDR3 here is CASSFGLAGAGEQFF. The CDR3 DNA reads as TGTGCCAGCAGCTTCGGACTAGCGGGAGCAGGGGAGCAGTTCTTC. The gene calls are TRBV5-4 and TRBJ2-1; 13 bases line up with TRBD2. CDR1 and CDR2 from the germline V gene are SGHNT and YYREEE (reference sequence). CDR3 length: 15 amino acids. V shed 2 bases and J 10 bases; nucleotides not matched to a gene: 6.